A single sample is the source of the 27 T cell receptor beta chains below, sequenced in a study of blood T cell repertoires in COVID-19. Sequenced by immunoSEQ multiplex PCR; TCRdb stores in-frame clones only, minus some. The sample has around 120,000 clones, around 88% seen once. Material for sequencing was PBMCs or T cells enriched from blood (not recorded which). These receptors came from a woman in her forties or fifties who had recovered from COVID-19.

This sequence joins TRBV11-2 and TRBJ1-2; D is unresolved. CDR1 is SGHAT and CDR2 is FQNNGV in the germline V gene. The CDR3 is 19 amino acids. Trimming pared 0 bases from V and 0 bases from J, leaving 20 bases between. The CDR3 is CASSLDGWGGIESNYGYTF. CDR3 nucleotide sequence: TGTGCCAGCAGCTTAGATGGTTGGGGAGGGATCGAATCTAACTATGGCTACACCTTC.

In nucleotides, the CDR3 is TGTGCCAGCTCACCAGGACAGATCAACTATGGCTACACCTTC. Encoded protein: CASSPGQINYGYTF. The chain combines TRBV18 with TRBJ1-2; a weak D match, TRBD1 (6 bases). CDR3 length: 14 residues. Germline CDR1 is KGHSH and CDR2 is LQKENI. V was trimmed by 2 bases and J by 2 bases, leaving 9 bases between them.

This sequence joins TRBV6-5 and TRBJ1-4; no reliable D call. V lost 7 bases, J lost 2 bases, and 11 bases lay in between. This CDR3 has 14 amino acids. Germline V lookup: CDR1 MNHEY, CDR2 SVGAGI. The CDR3 here is CASIEQWTNEKLFF. In DNA, the CDR3 is TGTGCCAGCATCGAACAGTGGACTAATGAAAAACTGTTTTTT.

The chain employs TRBV2 and TRBJ2-1; possibly TRBD2 for D (6 bases). Germline CDR1 SNHLY, CDR2 FYNNEI. The CDR3 is 15 amino acids. V was cut by 4 bases and J by 4 bases, with 14 bases left in between. The CDR3 sequence: CASSGRAGRYNEQFF. The CDR3, as DNA: TGTGCCAGCAGTGGGAGGGCAGGGAGATACAATGAGCAGTTCTTC. The full variable domain, completed using reference TRBV2 and TRBJ2-1, is EPEVTQTPSHQVTQMGQEVILRCVPISNHLYFYWYRQILGQKVEFLVSFYNNEISEKSEIFDDQFSVERPDGSNFTLKIRSTKLEDSAMYFCASSGRAGRYNEQFFGPGTRLTVL.

The chain uses TRBV18 and TRBJ1-5; TRBD1 agrees at 8 bases. Germline assignment: CDR1 KGHSH and CDR2 LQKENI. The CDR3 contains 16 residues. The junction had 5 bases not matched to a gene; V was cut back by 2 bases and J by 2 bases. CDR3 DNA sequence: TGTGCCAGCTCACCAAGACAGGGGACCGGCAATCAGCCCCAGCATTTT. This translates into CASSPRQGTGNQPQHF.

The rearrangement uses TRBV9 and TRBJ2-7; 7 nucleotides line up with TRBD1. CDR1 and CDR2 from the germline V gene are SGDLS and YYNGEE. J gave up 2 bases and V 4 bases, and 9 bases lay outside the gene matches. The CDR3 runs 15 residues. The CDR3, as DNA: TGTGCCAGCAGCCCACCGACAGGGTCCCCCTACGAGCAGTACTTC. The encoded protein is CASSPPTGSPYEQYF.

The DNA of the CDR3 is TGTGCCAGCAGTTACTCGTCAGAGGGTGTCTACACCTTC. It is translated as CASSYSSEGVYTF. J is TRBJ1-2 and V is TRBV6-5; no firm D call. The germline CDR1 and CDR2 sequences are MNHEY and SVGAGI. This CDR3 comprises 13 residues. Trimming took off 0 bases at V and 10 bases at J, with 12 bases between the two ends.

The chain has TRBV13 and TRBJ1-2; D call uncertain. The V gene lost 6 bases and the J gene lost 2 bases, with 13 bases spanning the gap. Germline CDR1 reads PRHDT; CDR2 reads FYEKMQ (reference sequence). The CDR3 sequence is 14 residues long. CDR3 region: CASRPLGVNYGYTF. In DNA form, the CDR3 reads TGTGCCAGCAGGCCGCTCGGGGTCAACTATGGCTACACCTTC.

This clone was observed once. CDR3 sequence: CASSTDATGDSPLHF. CDR3 bases: TGTGCCAGCAGCACAGACGCGACAGGGGATTCACCCCTCCACTTT. This rearrangement joins TRBV11-2 to TRBJ1-6; 8 bases are a match to TRBD1. The CDR3 covers 15 residues. Germline lookup yields CDR1 SGHAT and CDR2 FQNNGV. Trimming at V came to 5 bases and at J to 8 bases, leaving 8 bases not matched to a gene. The variable domain in full, with the rest retrieved from reference TRBV11-2 and TRBJ1-6, is EAGVAQSPRYKIIEKRQSVAFWCNPISGHATLYWYQQILGQGPKLLIQFQNNGVVDDSQLPKDRFSAERLKGVDSTLKIQPAKLEDSAVYLCASSTDATGDSPLHFGNGTRLTVT.

The rearrangement uses TRBV25-1 and TRBJ1-2, with 9 bases lining up with TRBD1. With V trimmed by 2 bases and J by 6 bases, 4 bases remained unmatched. The CDR3 runs to 14 residues. CDR1 is MGHDK and CDR2 is SYGVNS in the germline V gene. The CDR3 DNA reads as TGTGCCAGCAGTGAACCGGGACAGGGACATGGCTACACCTTC. Residues: CASSEPGQGHGYTF.

CDR3 sequence reads: CASSMRQGPMGYTF. In nucleotides, the CDR3 is TGTGCCAGTAGTATGCGACAGGGTCCGATGGGCTACACCTTC. The J gene is TRBJ1-2, the V gene TRBV19, with 7 bases identical to TRBD1. There are 14 residues in the CDR3. Germline V gives CDR1 LNHDA, CDR2 SQIVND (reference sequence). Trimming cost V 3 bases and J 8 bases; bases outside gene matches: 9. Complete variable domain (other parts from reference TRBV19 and TRBJ1-2): DGGITQSPKYLFRKEGQNVTLSCEQNLNHDAMYWYRQDPGQGLRLIYYSQIVNDFQKGDIAEGYSVSREKKESFPLTVTSAQKNPTAFYLCASSMRQGPMGYTFGSGTRLTVV.

Concerning this clone: One junction end does not reproduce the germline sequence, and a read error may be involved. This sequence joins TRBV19 and TRBJ2-3; D is perhaps TRBD2 (6 bases). The CDR3 runs to 13 residues. CDR1 is LNHDA, CDR2 SQIVND, per germline (reference sequence). The CDR3 DNA sequence: TGTGCCAGTAGTATAGGTTTAGGGATTGGAGGGAATTTT. Its translation: CASSIGLGIGGNF.

This clone was seen a handful of times. This rearrangement joins TRBV7-9 to TRBJ1-2; D is uncertain. The CDR3 is 11 amino acids. CDR1 and CDR2 from the germline V gene are SEHNR and FQNEAQ (reference sequence). The V end was cut by 5 bases, the J end by 8 bases, with 9 bases between. The CDR3 reads CASSQMSGYTF. The DNA of the CDR3 is TGTGCCAGCAGCCAGATGTCCGGCTACACCTTC.

The rearrangement uses TRBV5-6 and TRBJ1-1, with 11 bases fitting TRBD1. From germline, CDR1 is SGHDT and CDR2 YYEEEE. V was clipped by 2 bases and J by 8 bases; unmatched bases: 8. The CDR3 is made up of 15 amino acids. CDR3 in amino acids: CASSFWDRGTVEAFF. DNA for the CDR3: TGTGCCAGCAGCTTTTGGGACAGGGGGACGGTGGAAGCTTTCTTT.

V usage is TRBV6-5 and J usage is TRBJ2-7; 10 bases map to TRBD2. Losses at the gene ends were 9 bases for V and 2 bases for J; bases not matched to a gene: 7. Germline V lookup: CDR1 MNHEY, CDR2 SVGAGI. This CDR3 region has 14 residues. The CDR3 nucleotides are TGTGCCAGTGGGACTAGCGCCCGCCCCTACGAGCAGTACTTC. Amino acid sequence: CASGTSARPYEQYF.

The rearrangement links TRBV7-9 to TRBJ2-3; 9 nucleotides agree with TRBD1. The CDR3 is made up of 16 amino acids. With 6 bases clipped from V and 2 bases from J, the junction kept 9 bases outside the gene matches. Germline assignment: CDR1 SEHNR and CDR2 FQNEAQ (reference sequence). CDR3 sequence reads: CASRPTGTGSTDTQYF. The DNA of the CDR3 is TGTGCCAGCAGGCCCACCGGGACAGGGTCCACAGATACGCAGTATTTT. The variable domain in full, with the rest retrieved from reference TRBV7-9 and TRBJ2-3, is DTGVSQNPRHKITKRGQNVTFRCDPISEHNRLYWYRQTLGQGPEFLTYFQNEAQLEKSRLLSDRFSAERPKGSFSTLEIQRTEQGDSAMYLCASRPTGTGSTDTQYFGPGTRLTVL.

CDR3 loop: CASSLGGRGETQYF. The CDR3 DNA follows: TGTGCCAGCAGTCTGGGGGGGAGAGGAGAGACCCAGTACTTC. The chain carries TRBV5-6 and TRBJ2-5; TRBD2 agrees at 7 bases. Losses at the gene ends were 5 bases for V and 4 bases for J; bases not matched to a gene: 8. Looked up from germline, CDR1 is SGHDT and CDR2 is YYEEEE. The CDR3 runs 14 residues.

The CDR3 here is CASGIPGQGNTIYF. The CDR3 nucleotides are TGTGCCAGCGGAATACCGGGACAGGGAAACACCATATATTTT. The rearrangement links TRBV7-2 to TRBJ1-3; 7 bases line up with TRBD1. In germline, CDR1 is SGHTA, CDR2 FQGNSA. CDR3 size: 14 residues. The V segment lost 8 bases and the J segment 4 bases; nucleotides outside the gene matches: 8.

Turning to this clone: At one end the junction does not follow the germline gene, possibly because of a read error. This rearrangement joins TRBV14 to TRBJ2-7, with 8 positions matching TRBD1. This CDR3 has 16 residues. Germline V CDR1 and CDR2: SGHDN, FVKESK. The CDR3 DNA follows: TGTGCCAGCAGCCCTCGGACAGGGTGGAGAACCTATGAGCAGTACTTC. It codes for CASSPRTGWRTYEQYF.

The CDR3 protein is CASSFGIANYGYTF. DNA for the CDR3: TGTGCCAGCAGCTTCGGGATAGCTAACTATGGCTACACCTTC. The genes are TRBV7-2 and TRBJ1-2; D gene uncertain. V was cut by 3 bases and J by 0 bases, with 8 bases left in between. This CDR3 spans 14 amino acids. Germline assignment: CDR1 SGHTA and CDR2 FQGNSA.

The chain combines TRBV25-1 with TRBJ2-7; 9 nucleotides agree with TRBD1. V trimming: 0 bases; J trimming: 5 bases; junction bases outside the gene matches: 14. Per the germline V gene, CDR1 is MGHDK and CDR2 is SYGVNS. The CDR3 is made up of 18 amino acids. In nucleotides, the CDR3 is TGTGCCAGCAGTGAATATTCCTCACTGACAGGGGGAAGGGACGAGCAGTACTTC. It specifies CASSEYSSLTGGRDEQYF.

This chain connects TRBV5-1 to TRBJ2-1; 8 nucleotides agree with TRBD2. The junction had 6 bases not matched to a gene; V was cut back by 2 bases and J by 8 bases. There are 14 residues in the CDR3. From germline, CDR1 is SGHRS and CDR2 YFSETQ. The CDR3 reads CASSFRGGSDEQFF. The CDR3 DNA sequence: TGCGCCAGCAGCTTCCGGGGGGGCTCCGATGAGCAGTTCTTC.

The V call is TRBV7-9, the J call TRBJ1-1; perhaps TRBD1 as D (6 bases). Germline assignment: CDR1 SEHNR and CDR2 FQNEAQ (reference sequence). This CDR3 is built from 15 residues. The V end was cut by 4 bases, the J end by 1 base, with 13 bases between. CDR3 nucleotides: TGTGCCAGCAGCTCTGCAGGGGTGGGGAACACTGAAGCTTTCTTT. This gives the protein CASSSAGVGNTEAFF.

The gene calls are TRBV5-1 and TRBJ1-2; D is uncertain. This CDR3 has 12 amino acids. Trimming removed 0 bases from V and 5 bases from J, with 5 bases in between. Germline V gene lookup returns CDR1 SGHRS and CDR2 YFSETQ. CDR3 sequence reads: CASSLESYGYTF. In DNA, the CDR3 is TGCGCCAGCAGCTTGGAGAGTTATGGCTACACCTTC.

The CDR3 DNA reads as TGCGCCAGCAGTCTTTTTGCGGGGGGGCCGGAGACCCAGTACTTC. Residues: CASSLFAGGPETQYF. The chain couples TRBV10-1 to TRBJ2-5; the match to TRBD2 covers 9 bases. Germline CDR1 and CDR2: WNHNN and SYGVQD (reference sequence). This CDR3 contains 15 residues. V trimming: 5 bases; J trimming: 5 bases; junction bases outside the gene matches: 9.

V gene TRBV2 combines with J gene TRBJ2-3; 7 bases line up with TRBD1. CDR1 SNHLY and CDR2 FYNNEI come from the germline V gene. The CDR3 has 14 residues. V shed 3 bases, J shed 5 bases, and the junction held 5 bases outside the gene matches. This CDR3 reads CASSDHRGLDTQYF. CDR3 in DNA: TGTGCCAGCAGTGATCACAGGGGATTAGATACGCAGTATTTT.

The chain uses TRBV6-4 and TRBJ2-2; a possible D gene is TRBD1 (6 bases). Per the germline V gene, CDR1 is MRHNA and CDR2 is SNTAGT. Trimming removed 2 bases from V and 4 bases from J, with 8 bases in between. CDR3 size: 14 residues. The CDR3 here is CASSDAQGTGELFF. The DNA for the CDR3 is TGTGCCAGCAGTGACGCACAGGGCACCGGGGAGCTGTTTTTT.